These 2 T cell receptor beta chains share one sample of origin, sequenced in a study of CD8 T cells in Susac syndrome (dated by TCRdb to the late 2010s). Library method: the immunoSEQ multiplex PCR assay. RNA was extracted using the RNeasy kit, and roughly 0.5 to 1 microgram was reverse transcribed with random hexamers. TCRdb passed the public sequencing reads through fastp at Q25 and MiXCR, retaining productive beta sequences. A single entry per CDR3 protein holds the most common genes and DNA from its merged rows. The sample yields around 100,000 distinct CDR3 sequences; 95% were counted once. The top ten hold more than 0.3% of the sample. The sample was CD8+ T cells from PBMCs. The receptors were gathered from a human donor with Susac syndrome.

The rearrangement links TRBV20-1 to TRBJ1-2; a weak D match, TRBD1 (6 bases). The CDR3 contains 16 residues. Trimming pared 2 bases from V and 0 bases from J, leaving 16 bases between. CDR1 is DFQATT, CDR2 SNEGSKA, per germline (reference sequence). The CDR3 bases are TGCAGTGCTAGACCTCGGGGGGGGGCAACTAACTATGGCTACACCTTC. This codes for CSARPRGGATNYGYTF.

V and J are TRBV5-1 and TRBJ2-7; D tentatively fits TRBD1 or TRBD2 (5 bases each). Trimming stripped 3 bases from V and 5 bases from J, with 15 bases between. The CDR3 is 14 amino acids. CDR1 and CDR2 from the germline V gene are SGHRS and YFSETQ. CDR3 amino acids: CASSYGTASNEQYF. The CDR3 DNA reads TGCGCCAGCAGCTACGGGACCGCCTCGAACGAGCAGTACTTC.